This TCR beta chain was recovered during a study of shared clonotypes between healthy human individuals. Study-level information: Each donor's CD8 memory used one plate, CD8 naive two, each CD4 subset three. Broader study findings: The rarefaction results pointed to incomplete sorted-subset sequencing despite large depth.

Worth noting for this clone: The antigen is undetermined.

Germline CDR1 SGHRS, CDR2 YFSETQ. The length of the CDR3 is 13 residues. V shed 7 bases, J shed 5 bases, and the junction held 4 bases outside the gene matches. TCRdb's copy holds only in-frame clones and misses some; the assay was immunoSEQ multiplex PCR. The sample includes around 1.1 million clones, around 78% of them seen just once. This TCR derives from a man aged 18 to 35 in good health. Some clones in this sample may be carry-over from other donors' samples. The chain combines TRBV5-1 with TRBJ2-1, with 9 bases fitting TRBD2. Specimen: memory CD4+ T cells from PBMCs. Subset specified: CD45RA-negative fraction. In DNA form, the CDR3 reads TGCGCCAGCCTCGGGACTAGCAACAATGAGCAGTTCTTC. It specifies CASLGTSNNEQFF. Using reference TRBV5-1 and TRBJ2-1 for the parts outside the CDR3, the full variable domain is KAGVTQTPRYLIKTRGQQVTLSCSPISGHRSVSWYQQTPGQGLQFLFEYFSETQRNKGNFPGRFSGRQFSNSRSEMNVSTLELGDSALYLCASLGTSNNEQFFGPGTRLTVL.